The sequence of this T cell receptor (beta chain) was determined in a study of preoperative IRX-2 immunotherapy in early breast cancer. The trim removed 4 bases at V and 6 bases at J, leaving 3 bases unmatched. This CDR3 has 13 amino acids. The treatment was: preoperative locoregional IRX-2 cytokine immunotherapy. Preoperative locoregional IRX-2 cytokine immunotherapy was tested in the phase Ib source study. Clones were read by immunoSEQ multiplex PCR, and TCRdb kept only the in-frame ones, dropping some. The table records roughly 30,000 clones, under 90% of them present only once. The chain combines TRBV7-1 with TRBJ2-3, with 8 bases lining up with TRBD1. TRBV7-1 is treated as an ORF (open reading frame) with a function not yet certain. This material was obtained from a patient treated with IRX-2 immunotherapy. This TCR was recovered from a human donor with breast cancer. The CDR3 bases are TGTGCCAGCAGCTGGACAGGGCCCGATACGCAGTATTTT. This codes for CASSWTGPDTQYF.